The clone carrying this TCR beta chain was seen only once. Its specificity is unknown. The data derive from a study of blood T cells in healthy people across ages. Study-wide results and limits: It was not known whether donors were CMV positive (a possible confounder of expanded clonotype changes).

Primers used in a second PCR of about 7 to 12 cycles were a sample-barcoded 5' primer and a J-beta primer mix. Each cDNA molecule was tagged by a template-switch adaptor with 12 random nucleotides. Via MiXCR, TCRdb re-called the 5' RACE reads, giving one row per CDR3 protein. Of roughly 2 million distinct CDR3 sequences listed, around 50% were seen once; the top ten hold 2.1%. V lost 8 bases and J lost 7, with 15 bases in between. CDR1 MDHEN and CDR2 SYDVKM come from the germline V gene. The CDR3 is 13 residues long. Specimen: blood. The receptor's source is a woman aged 40 to 50 in good health. The genes are TRBV28 and TRBJ2-1, with D possibly matching TRBD1 (7 bases). The CDR3 sequence is CASQGGWGNEQFF. CDR3 in DNA: TGTGCCAGCCAGGGGGGATGGGGGAATGAGCAGTTCTTC.